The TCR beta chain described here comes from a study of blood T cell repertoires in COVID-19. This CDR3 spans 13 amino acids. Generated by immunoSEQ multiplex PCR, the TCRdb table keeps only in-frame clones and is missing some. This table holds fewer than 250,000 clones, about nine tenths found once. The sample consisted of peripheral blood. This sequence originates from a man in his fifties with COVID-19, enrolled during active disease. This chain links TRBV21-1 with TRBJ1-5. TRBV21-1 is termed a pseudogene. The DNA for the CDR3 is TGTGCCAGCGGCGGAGGGGTTCGTCAGCCCCAGCATTTT. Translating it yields CASGGGVRQPQHF.